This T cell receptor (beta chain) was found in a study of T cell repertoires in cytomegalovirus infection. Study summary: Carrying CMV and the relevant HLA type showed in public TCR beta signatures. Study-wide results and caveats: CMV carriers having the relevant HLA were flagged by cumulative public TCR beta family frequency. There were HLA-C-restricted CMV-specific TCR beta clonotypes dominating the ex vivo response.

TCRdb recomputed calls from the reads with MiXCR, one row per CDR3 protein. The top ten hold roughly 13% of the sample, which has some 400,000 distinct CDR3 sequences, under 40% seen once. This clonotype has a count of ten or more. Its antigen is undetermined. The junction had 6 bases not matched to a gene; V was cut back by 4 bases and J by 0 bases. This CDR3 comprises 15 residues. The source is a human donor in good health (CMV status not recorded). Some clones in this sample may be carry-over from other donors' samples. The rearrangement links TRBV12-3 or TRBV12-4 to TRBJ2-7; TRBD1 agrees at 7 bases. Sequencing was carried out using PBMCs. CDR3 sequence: CASSSTTGLSYEQYF. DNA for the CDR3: TGTGCCAGCAGTTCCACGACAGGGCTCTCCTACGAGCAGTACTTC.